These 21 T cell receptor beta chains were all obtained from the same sample, sequenced in a study of T cell responses to AZD1222 COVID-19 vaccine. Assay: immunoSEQ multiplex PCR; the TCRdb copy retains only in-frame clones and omits some. The data contain 90,000 to 110,000 clones, around 90% of them seen just once; the ten biggest clones take up approximately 5%. The specimen comprised peripheral blood, sampled on day 0 of AZD1222 vaccination. Receptors originate from an adult in good health.

The CDR3 coding sequence is TGTGCCAGCAACGGCGTCTCGACAGATACGCAGTATTTT. The encoded protein is CASNGVSTDTQYF. V is TRBV5-4 and J is TRBJ2-3; D is ambiguous. Germline lookup yields CDR1 SGHNT and CDR2 YYREEE (reference sequence). The V end lost 6 bases, the J end lost 3 bases, and 11 bases lay between the germline ends. The CDR3 has 13 residues.

This chain uses TRBV19 with TRBJ1-3, with TRBD1 as a possible D gene (6 bases). Per the germline V gene, CDR1 is LNHDA and CDR2 is SQIVND (reference sequence). V gave up 3 bases and J gave up 0 bases, with 15 bases separating them. The CDR3 sequence is 17 residues long. The CDR3 is CASSIRQDQNSGNTIYF. CDR3 sequence (DNA): TGTGCCAGTAGTATCCGACAGGACCAGAACTCTGGAAACACCATATATTTT.

The chain combines TRBV7-2 with TRBJ2-2; TRBD1 agrees at 8 bases. After removal of 5 bases from V and 6 bases from J, the junction contained 8 bases not matched to a gene. This CDR3 is built from 15 residues. Germline V lookup: CDR1 SGHTA, CDR2 FQGNSA. The CDR3, as DNA: TGTGCCAGCAGCCTGGCGACAGGGGTGGCCGGGGAGCTGTTTTTT. Protein product: CASSLATGVAGELFF.

The chain joins TRBV7-3 to TRBJ2-1; 7 nucleotides match TRBD2. The germline CDR1 and CDR2 sequences are SGHTA and FQGTGA. The junction had 7 bases not matched to a gene; V was cut back by 3 bases and J by 5 bases. The CDR3 totals 15 residues. This chain's CDR3 is CASSFIAGDNNEQFF. In DNA, the CDR3 is TGTGCCAGCAGCTTTATCGCGGGAGACAACAATGAGCAGTTCTTC.

J is TRBJ1-6 and V is TRBV28; D is undetermined. Per germline, CDR1 MDHEN and CDR2 SYDVKM. Deletions cut 5 bases from V and 8 bases from J, with 10 bases between. The CDR3 is made up of 13 amino acids. In DNA form, the CDR3 reads TGTGCCAGCAGTCACCGGCCCTATTCACCCCTCCACTTT. Encoded protein: CASSHRPYSPLHF.

V is TRBV2 and J is TRBJ1-1, with TRBD1 identical over 8 bases. The germline V gene has CDR1 SNHLY and CDR2 FYNNEI. The CDR3 is made up of 14 amino acids. J was trimmed by 0 bases and V by 6 bases; bases with no gene match: 3. In nucleotides, the CDR3 is TGTGCCAGCAGGAGACAGGGGATGAACACTGAAGCTTTCTTT. It yields the protein CASRRQGMNTEAFF.

The rearrangement uses TRBV18 and TRBJ2-5, with a possible D match to TRBD1 (6 bases). CDR3 length: 14 amino acids. Germline loops: CDR1 KGHSH, CDR2 LQKENI. V lost 5 bases, J lost 2 bases, and 12 bases lay in between. The CDR3 loop is CASSDTGQQETQYF. In nucleotides, the CDR3 is TGTGCCAGCTCAGACACAGGGCAACAAGAGACCCAGTACTTC.

V gene TRBV14 combines with J gene TRBJ2-5, with D possibly TRBD2 on 6 matching bases. This CDR3 contains 16 residues. Trimming took 0 bases from V and 5 from J, leaving 16 bases between them. CDR1 is SGHDN and CDR2 is FVKESK in the germline V gene. DNA of the CDR3: TGTGCCAGCAGCCAAGATAGGAGGGGACGACAGGAGACCCAGTACTTC. This gives the protein CASSQDRRGRQETQYF.

This rearrangement joins TRBV5-8 to TRBJ1-4, with TRBD1 identical over 7 bases. Germline lookup yields CDR1 SGHTS and CDR2 YDEGEE. With V trimmed by 0 bases and J by 8 bases, 7 bases remained unmatched. The CDR3 contains 15 residues. In DNA, the CDR3 is TGTGCCAGCAGCTTGGCGACAGGGAACGCCGAAAAACTGTTTTTT. The encoded protein is CASSLATGNAEKLFF.

The chain uses TRBV19 and TRBJ2-1; the match to TRBD2 covers 8 bases. The trim removed 5 bases at V and 4 bases at J, leaving 1 base unmatched. Germline V gene lookup returns CDR1 LNHDA and CDR2 SQIVND (reference sequence). CDR3 size: 13 residues. The CDR3 DNA is TGTGCCAGTAGTGGACTAGCTTACAATGAGCAGTTCTTC. Its protein is CASSGLAYNEQFF.

The chain uses TRBV7-6 and TRBJ2-1, with D uncertain. The V gene lost 5 bases and the J gene lost 8 bases, with 25 bases spanning the gap. CDR3 length: 17 amino acids. Germline CDR1 and CDR2: SGHVS and FNYEAQ. This CDR3 is CASSLDPSGPLADEQFF. The CDR3 DNA follows: TGTGCCAGCAGCCTAGACCCGTCCGGCCCTCTGGCCGATGAGCAGTTCTTC.

The chain links TRBV27 to TRBJ2-3, with a weak D call TRBD2 (5 bases). CDR1 is MNHEY, CDR2 SMNVEV, per germline (reference sequence). The CDR3 totals 15 residues. Trimming removed 6 bases from V and 0 bases from J, with 13 bases in between. For the CDR3, the DNA is TGTGCCAGCAGCCACCTAGCCTCTAGCACAGATACGCAGTATTTT. Encoded protein: CASSHLASSTDTQYF.

V is TRBV19 and J is TRBJ1-5; D is unclear. V lost 2 bases and J lost 2, with 10 bases in between. CDR3 size: 15 residues. Germline V gene data show CDR1 as LNHDA and CDR2 as SQIVND (reference sequence). CDR3 loop: CASSIFNWGNQPQHF. In nucleotides, the CDR3 is TGTGCCAGTAGTATATTTAACTGGGGCAATCAGCCCCAGCATTTT.

The chain is built from TRBV27 and TRBJ1-2; maybe TRBD1 (5 bases). Trimming pared 4 bases from V and 2 bases from J, leaving 11 bases between. The CDR3 consists of 14 residues. CDR1 is MNHEY and CDR2 is SMNVEV in the germline V gene (reference sequence). CDR3 in amino acids: CASSSGPRNYGYTF. CDR3 in DNA: TGTGCCAGCAGTTCGGGACCCAGGAACTATGGCTACACCTTC.

The chain's CDR3 is CASSLTREAGSTDTQYF. The CDR3, as DNA: TGTGCCAGCAGTTTAACCAGGGAGGCGGGTAGCACAGATACGCAGTATTTT. The chain employs TRBV27 and TRBJ2-3, with D perhaps matching TRBD2 (6 bases). Trimming took off 2 bases at V and 0 bases at J, with 15 bases between the two ends. Germline CDR1 reads MNHEY; CDR2 reads SMNVEV (reference sequence). This CDR3 is built from 17 residues.

This chain joins TRBV30 and TRBJ2-1; 9 bases match TRBD1. The CDR3 is 13 amino acids. V was pared by 2 bases and J by 9 bases, with 5 bases of the junction left unmatched. CDR1 is GTSNPN and CDR2 is SVGIG in the germline V gene (reference sequence). CDR3 nucleotides: TGTGCCTGGAGTCGGGACAGGGATTTTGAGCAGTTCTTC. Translating it yields CAWSRDRDFEQFF.

The chain employs TRBV6-5 and TRBJ1-6; D may be TRBD1 (6 bases). With 5 bases removed from V and 7 bases from J, the gap between germline ends came to 9 bases. The CDR3 has 13 residues. The V gene's germline CDR1 is MNHEY and CDR2 SVGAGI. In DNA, the CDR3 is TGTGCCAGCAGTAATGACAGGAATTCACCCCTCCACTTT. Translating gives CASSNDRNSPLHF.

The rearrangement joins TRBV27 to TRBJ2-2; the match to TRBD2 covers 7 bases. V dropped 5 bases and J dropped 6; count of bases not matched to a gene: 9. The germline gives CDR1 MNHEY, CDR2 SMNVEV (reference sequence). The CDR3 extends over 15 amino acids. This CDR3 is CASSLLGGGPGELFF. CDR3 DNA sequence: TGTGCCAGCAGTCTGCTGGGGGGGGGACCCGGGGAGCTGTTTTTT.

This clone was recorded only once. The chain recombines TRBV3-1 (or the pseudogene TRBV3-2) with TRBJ1-5, with a possible D match to TRBD1 (5 bases). This CDR3 is 12 amino acids long. Germline CDR1 reads LGHDT; CDR2 reads YNNKEL (reference sequence). V gave up 8 bases and J gave up 4 bases, with 9 bases separating them. CDR3 residues: CASGGGNQPQHF. The CDR3 bases are TGTGCCAGCGGCGGGGGAAATCAGCCCCAGCATTTT.

The rearrangement links TRBV19 to TRBJ1-1; no reliable D call. This CDR3 contains 14 residues. CDR1 LNHDA and CDR2 SQIVND come from the germline V gene (reference sequence). The V end lost 1 base, the J end lost 3 bases, and 9 bases lay between the germline ends. Here the CDR3 DNA reads TGTGCCAGTAGTATAGTTGGGCAAGACACTGAAGCTTTCTTT. Amino acids: CASSIVGQDTEAFF. Complete variable domain (other parts from reference TRBV19 and TRBJ1-1): DGGITQSPKYLFRKEGQNVTLSCEQNLNHDAMYWYRQDPGQGLRLIYYSQIVNDFQKGDIAEGYSVSREKKESFPLTVTSAQKNPTAFYLCASSIVGQDTEAFFGQGTRLTVV.

The V call is TRBV18, the J call TRBJ2-7; D not resolved. Trimming removed 2 bases at V and 6 bases at J, with 11 bases between. This CDR3 spans 13 amino acids. CDR1 and CDR2 from the germline V gene are KGHSH and LQKENI. CDR3 protein: CASSPEMRSEQYF. In nucleotides, the CDR3 is TGTGCCAGCTCACCAGAGATGAGGAGCGAGCAGTACTTC.